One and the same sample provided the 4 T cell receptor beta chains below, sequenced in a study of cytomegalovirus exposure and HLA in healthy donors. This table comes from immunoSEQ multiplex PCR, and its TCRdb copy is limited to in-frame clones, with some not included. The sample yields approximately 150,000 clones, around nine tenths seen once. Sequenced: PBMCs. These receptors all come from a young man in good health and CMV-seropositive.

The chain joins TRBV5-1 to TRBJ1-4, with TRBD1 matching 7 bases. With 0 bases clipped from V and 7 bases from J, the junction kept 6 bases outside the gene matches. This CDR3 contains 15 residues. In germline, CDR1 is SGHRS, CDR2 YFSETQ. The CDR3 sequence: CASSLGDRDIEKLFF. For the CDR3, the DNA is TGCGCCAGCAGCTTGGGTGACAGGGATATTGAAAAACTGTTTTTT.

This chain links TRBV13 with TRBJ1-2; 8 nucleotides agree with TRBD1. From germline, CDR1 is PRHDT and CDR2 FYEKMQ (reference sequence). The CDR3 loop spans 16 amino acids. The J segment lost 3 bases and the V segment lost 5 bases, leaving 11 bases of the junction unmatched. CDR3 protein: CASSEPSRGLHYGYTF. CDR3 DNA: TGTGCCAGCAGCGAACCTTCCAGGGGGCTTCACTATGGCTACACCTTC.

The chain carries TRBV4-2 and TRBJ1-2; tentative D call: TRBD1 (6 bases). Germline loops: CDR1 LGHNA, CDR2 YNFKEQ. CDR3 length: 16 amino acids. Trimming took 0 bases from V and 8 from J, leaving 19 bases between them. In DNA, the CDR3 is TGTGCCAGCAGCCAAGATCATAATGGGGGCCAGGGGGGCTACACCTTC. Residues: CASSQDHNGGQGGYTF.

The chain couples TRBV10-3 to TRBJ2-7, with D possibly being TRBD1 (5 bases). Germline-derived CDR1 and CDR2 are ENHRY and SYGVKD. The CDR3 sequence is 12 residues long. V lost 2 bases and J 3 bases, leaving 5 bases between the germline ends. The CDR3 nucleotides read TGTGCCATCAGTGAGGACAGCTACGAGCAGTACTTC. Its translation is CAISEDSYEQYF.